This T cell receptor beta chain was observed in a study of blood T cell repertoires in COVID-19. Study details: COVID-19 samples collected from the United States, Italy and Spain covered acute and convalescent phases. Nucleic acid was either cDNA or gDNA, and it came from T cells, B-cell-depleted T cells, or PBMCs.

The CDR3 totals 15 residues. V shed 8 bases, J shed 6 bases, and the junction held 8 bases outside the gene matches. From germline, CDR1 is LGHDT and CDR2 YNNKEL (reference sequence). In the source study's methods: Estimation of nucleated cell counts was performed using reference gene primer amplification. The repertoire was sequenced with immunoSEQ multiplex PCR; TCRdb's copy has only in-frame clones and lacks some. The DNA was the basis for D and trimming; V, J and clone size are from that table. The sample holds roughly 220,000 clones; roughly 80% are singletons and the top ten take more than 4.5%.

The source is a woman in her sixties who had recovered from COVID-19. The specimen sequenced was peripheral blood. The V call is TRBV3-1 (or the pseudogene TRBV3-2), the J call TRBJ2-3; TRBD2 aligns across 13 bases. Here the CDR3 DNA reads TGTGCCAGCGGGGGACTAGCGGGGATTAGGGATACGCAGTATTTT. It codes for CASGGLAGIRDTQYF.